The 20 T cell receptor beta chains reported below all come from one sample, sequenced in a study of tumor-infiltrating lymphocytes in oesophageal squamous cell carcinoma. TCRdb recomputed calls from the PCR reads with MiXCR, one row per CDR3 protein. Here the sample spans 15,000 to 20,000 distinct CDR3 sequences, roughly 41% being singletons. The sample was esophageal tumor tissue. These receptors were collected from a male donor with esophageal squamous cell carcinoma.

The chain combines TRBV7-8 with TRBJ1-1, with a tentative D call TRBD1 (5 bases). The CDR3 runs to 13 residues. The germline V gene encodes CDR1 SGHVS and CDR2 FQNEAQ. Trimming left V 3 bases short and J 1 base short, with 6 bases between. The CDR3 DNA is TGTGCCAGCAGCTTTCAGGGGAACACTGAAGCTTTCTTT. Its protein product is CASSFQGNTEAFF.

The chain links TRBV7-8 to TRBJ2-5; D uncertain. The V gene's germline CDR1 is SGHVS and CDR2 FQNEAQ. The CDR3 has 20 amino acids. Trimming cost V 0 bases and J 11 bases, with 34 bases left between them. The CDR3 DNA follows: TGTGCCAGCAGCTTAGCGTATCCGACGGGCCAAGGTGACAACTACAATGAGCAGTACTTC. It is translated as CASSLAYPTGQGDNYNEQYF.

The chain joins TRBV12-3 or TRBV12-4 to TRBJ2-2; 10 bases map to TRBD2. Trimming at V came to 5 bases and at J to 1 base, leaving 4 bases not matched to a gene. The CDR3 runs 16 residues. The CDR3 protein is CASSRTSGKNTGELFF. The CDR3 nucleotides read TGTGCCAGCAGTCGGACTAGCGGAAAGAACACCGGGGAGCTGTTTTTT.

This rearrangement joins TRBV7-9 to TRBJ2-5; TRBD2 is a possible D gene (6 bases). The DNA end is a closer match to TRBJ2-1, so the J assignment may be wrong. The CDR3 totals 16 residues. Germline V gives CDR1 SEHNR, CDR2 FQNEAQ (reference sequence). Written as DNA, the CDR3 is TGTGCCAGCAGCTCCATGAGCACCGCGGGAATCTACGAGCAGTTCTTC. It specifies CASSSMSTAGIYEQFF.

This clonotype has just one count. The conserved phenylalanine or tryptophan is not found at the CDR3 terminus, so this likely reflects a read error. The DNA is left out, because the CDR3 cannot be placed on it with certainty; the CDR3 is given as TCRdb lists it. The chain carries TRBV7-2 and TRBJ2-4; the table assigns TRBD2, which was not confirmed against the DNA. The CDR3 spans 18 residues, counting both ends. Germline loops: CDR1 SGHTA, CDR2 FQGNSA. The CDR3 sequence: CASSARGLAPTYEQYFGN.

This clonotype has only a few counts. V usage is TRBV19 and J usage is TRBJ2-1; TRBD1 matches at 8 bases. The CDR3 is 16 amino acids. V was pared by 6 bases and J by 8 bases, with 15 bases of the junction left unmatched. CDR1 is LNHDA, CDR2 SQIVND, per germline (reference sequence). Here the CDR3 reads CASSPPDRALFYEQFF. The CDR3 DNA is TGTGCCAGTAGCCCCCCGGACAGGGCTTTATTCTATGAGCAGTTCTTC.

This clonotype was picked up a small number of times. The chain combines TRBV7-2 with TRBJ2-2; TRBD2 is a possible D gene (6 bases). The ends were cut back, 4 bases at V and 10 bases at J, with 16 bases in the middle. CDR1 and CDR2 from the germline V gene are SGHTA and FQGNSA. This CDR3 spans 14 amino acids. CDR3 sequence: CASSYNGGGEELFF. The CDR3 nucleotides read TGTGCCAGCAGCTATAACGGGGGTGGAGAGGAGCTGTTTTTT.

This rearrangement joins TRBV7-3 to TRBJ2-3; TRBD2 matches at 9 bases. The DNA end favors TRBJ2-1, so the J call may be wrong. The CDR3 has 16 residues. Germline V gives CDR1 SGHTA, CDR2 FQGTGA. The CDR3 sequence: CASSLAGGSRGNEQFF. CDR3 DNA: TGTGCCAGCAGCTTAGCGGGAGGGTCTCGGGGGAATGAGCAGTTCTTC.

The chain has TRBV27 and TRBJ2-2; 8 nucleotides align to TRBD1. Trimming took 5 bases from V and 2 from J; bases not matched to a gene: 4. The CDR3 sequence is 15 residues long. From germline, CDR1 is MNHEY and CDR2 SMNVEV (reference sequence). Written as DNA, the CDR3 is TGTGCCAGCAGTATCGACAGGGGAAACACCGGGGAGCTGTTTTTT. It yields the protein CASSIDRGNTGELFF.

In this sample, this clonotype turned up many times. The J gene is TRBJ1-2, the V gene TRBV7-2; D is undetermined. In germline, CDR1 is SGHTA, CDR2 FQGNSA. This CDR3 comprises 13 residues. Trimming took 0 bases from V and 5 from J, leaving 7 bases between them. The CDR3 DNA reads as TGTGCCAGCAGCTTAGCGCCCGAATATGGCTACACCTTC. Protein product: CASSLAPEYGYTF. Supplemented by reference TRBV7-2 and TRBJ1-2, the full variable domain reads GAGVSQSPSNKVTEKGKDVELRCDPISGHTALYWYRQSLGQGLEFLIYFQGNSAPDKSGLPSDRFSAERTGGSVSTLTIQRTQQEDSAVYLCASSLAPEYGYTFGSGTRLTVV.

This clonotype showed up just a few times. A clone one base away is much larger, so this may be a read error. J is TRBJ2-2 and V is TRBV6-5; perhaps TRBD1 as D (5 bases). With 7 bases removed from V and 7 bases from J, the gap between germline ends came to 13 bases. The CDR3 spans 13 residues. CDR1 and CDR2 (germline): MNHEY, SVGAGI. CDR3 nucleotides: TGTGCCAGCAAAAAAGGGGTCAGCGGGGAGCTGTTTTTT. Its protein product is CASKKGVSGELFF.

J is TRBJ2-5 and V is TRBV12-3 or TRBV12-4, with D hard to call. Near its end, the DNA agrees better with TRBJ2-6, so the J call may be wrong. The CDR3 is made up of 16 amino acids. CDR3 residues: CASSDKESSGANVLTF. DNA for the CDR3: TGTGCCAGCAGTGACAAGGAGTCCTCTGGGGCCAACGTCCTGACTTTC.

The J gene is TRBJ1-2, the V gene TRBV6-1, with 10 positions matching TRBD1. The germline V gene encodes CDR1 MNHNS and CDR2 SASEGT. Unmatched junction bases numbered 11, after V lost 2 bases and J lost 8 bases. The CDR3 is 16 residues long. This CDR3 reads CASSEQGDRGRRGYTF. The CDR3 region has the DNA TGTGCCAGCAGTGAACAAGGGGACAGGGGCCGAAGAGGCTACACCTTC.

Sample share makes this clonotype medium-sized. The gene calls are TRBV12-3 or TRBV12-4 and TRBJ2-1; D possibly matches TRBD1 or TRBD2 (5 bases each). V was trimmed by 7 bases and J by 5 bases, leaving 15 bases between them. This CDR3 is built from 14 residues. The CDR3 nucleotides read TGTGCCAGCAATATAGGACGAGGGGACAATGAGCAGTTCTTC. Amino acid sequence: CASNIGRGDNEQFF.

This clonotype was recorded many times. The CDR3 here is CASSIGGSQTQYF. CDR3 nucleotide sequence: TGTGCCAGTAGTATCGGAGGGAGTCAGACCCAGTACTTC. This chain joins TRBV19 and TRBJ2-5, with D possibly matching TRBD2 (6 bases). The V end lost 3 bases, the J end lost 6 bases, and 11 bases lay between the germline ends. CDR3 length: 13 amino acids. In germline, CDR1 is LNHDA, CDR2 SQIVND (reference sequence).

About this clonotype: The junction shows a germline mismatch at one end, possibly a read error. The rearrangement joins TRBV7-8 to TRBJ2-4; D not resolved. The CDR3 runs to 13 residues. Germline CDR1 is SGHVS and CDR2 is FQNEAQ. The CDR3 DNA reads as TGTGCCAGCAGCATCGATGCCTCGGGTGAGCAGTACTTT. As protein: CASSIDASGEQYF.

A word on this clonotype: This may be a read error, as it is one base from a much larger clone. This chain links TRBV11-2 with TRBJ2-5, with D perhaps matching TRBD1 or TRBD2 (5 bases each). V was clipped by 2 bases and J by 11 bases, with 21 bases between them. Germline loops: CDR1 SGHAT, CDR2 FQNNGV. This CDR3 is built from 15 residues. The CDR3 loop is CASSLSRGDYNEQYF. The CDR3 region has the DNA TGTGCCAGCAGCTTAAGCCGGGGCGACTACAATGAGCAGTACTTC.

Comments on this clonotype: The final CDR3 position lacks the conserved phenylalanine or tryptophan, pointing to a likely read error. The limits of the CDR3 on the DNA are not certain, so only TCRdb's listed CDR3 is given. This chain links TRBV7-1 with TRBJ1-6; the listed D gene, TRBD1, was not tested against the DNA. TRBV7-1 is marked as an open reading frame, function uncertain. From its first to its last residue, the CDR3 has 16 amino acids. CDR3 amino acids: CASSPTDRNEKLFFGS.

To note about this clonotype: No conserved phenylalanine or tryptophan is present at the end of the CDR3, so a read error is the likely explanation. The DNA is left out, because the CDR3 cannot be placed on it with certainty; the CDR3 is given as TCRdb lists it. The genes are TRBV10-1 and TRBJ2-7; the table's D gene call, TRBD1, was not cross checked with the DNA. The CDR3 has 15 amino acids, counting both end residues. From germline, CDR1 is WNHNN and CDR2 SYGVQD (reference sequence). The CDR3 here is CASSDRTGSIYTFGS.

The chain recombines TRBV7-8 with TRBJ2-7, with a tentative D call TRBD2 (6 bases). With the DNA end fitting TRBJ2-1 better, the J assignment may be wrong. This CDR3 has 16 amino acids. Germline V lookup: CDR1 SGHVS, CDR2 FQNEAQ. The CDR3 loop reads CASSHPTSNEDNEQFF. The CDR3 DNA reads as TGTGCCAGCAGCCACCCCACTAGCAACGAAGACAATGAGCAGTTCTTC.